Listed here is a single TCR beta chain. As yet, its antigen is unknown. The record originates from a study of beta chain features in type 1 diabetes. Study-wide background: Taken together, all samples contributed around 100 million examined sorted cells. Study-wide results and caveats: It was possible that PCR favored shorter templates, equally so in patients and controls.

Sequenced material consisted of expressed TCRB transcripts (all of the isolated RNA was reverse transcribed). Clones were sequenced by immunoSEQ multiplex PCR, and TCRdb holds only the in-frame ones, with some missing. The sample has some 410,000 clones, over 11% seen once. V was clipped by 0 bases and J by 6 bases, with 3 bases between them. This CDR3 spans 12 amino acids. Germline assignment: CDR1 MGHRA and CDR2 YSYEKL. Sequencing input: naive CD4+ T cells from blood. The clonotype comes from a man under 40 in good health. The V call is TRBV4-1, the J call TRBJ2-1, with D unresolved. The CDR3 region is CASSQDSNEQFF. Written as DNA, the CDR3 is TGCGCCAGCAGCCAAGACAGCAATGAGCAGTTCTTC.